This record looks at one TCR beta chain sequence and its context. The data originate from a study of CD8+ T cells in alopecia areata. The authors extracted RNA and reverse transcribed it into cDNA as the sequencing template. TCRdb's table, derived via immunoSEQ multiplex PCR, lists solely in-frame clones and lacks some. The sample yields about 190,000 clones, 50% to 60% seen once. CDR1 is SQVTM, CDR2 ANQGSEA, per germline. The V and J ends lost 7 bases and 7 bases respectively, with 20 bases between them. The CDR3 has 14 residues. The treatment was: oral pan-JAK inhibitor, 5-10 mg twice daily. The gene calls are TRBV29-1 and TRBJ2-1, with D possibly TRBD2 on 6 matching bases. Specimen: CD4+ T cells sorted from blood, collected at week 4, from a patient treated with tofacitinib. The TCR was taken from a human donor with alopecia areata. The CDR3 region has the DNA TGCAGCGCGAGCTCGTTTGCGGGAATTAATGAGCAGTTCTTC. It encodes CSASSFAGINEQFF.